This TCR beta chain was observed in a study of IL-17A CD8 T cells in psoriatic arthritis synovium. A note on the overall study: The study was designed to define the phenotype, molecular profile and function of synovial IL-17A+CD8+ T cells in the pathogenesis of psoriatic arthritis. The paper's findings and limits, for the study overall: In a couple of patients, many Tc17 clones were found to be shared with the synovial Tc1 population, resulting in Morisita overlap indices above 0.8. Only a few patients were included in the TCR sequencing, a limited sample size that the authors acknowledged. Although most synovial CD8+ subsets stayed polyclonal, some individual clones made up over 4.5% of the repertoire. Cells were obtained from synovial fluid rather than synovial tissue, because no psoriatic arthritis synovial tissue samples were available.

CDR1 MNHEY and CDR2 SVGAGI were looked up in the germline V gene. From the cysteine through the phenylalanine, the CDR3 covers 15 amino acids. Of the read, only the CDR3 DNA is kept; its 45 bases are in frame from base 1. V is clipped by 5 bases and J by 0 bases, and the sequence between their germline boundaries is 11 bases long. To note about this clone: There is no known antigen for this receptor. No qualities accompany the bases; no much larger clone lies one base away.

After DNA extraction (Qiagen), TCRbeta V-D-J rearrangements underwent bias-controlled amplification and then high-throughput sequencing (immunoSEQ; Adaptive Biotech). The original pipeline was this. Productive sequences were analyzed at sequence level using the immunoSEQ Analyzer platform. Clonality was calculated as 1 minus Pielou's evenness, with values ranging from 0 (highly polyclonal) to 1 (monoclonal). How much repertoires overlapped between subsets was quantified with the Morisita index, which goes from 0 (no similarity) to 1 (complete similarity). TCRdb limited this immuneACCESS table to in-frame rearrangements with V and J called. A share of clones is missing; checked studies link under half to unresolved V genes, and the rest is unexplained. That table gives V, J and clone size, and the DNA gave D and trimming. The sample table contains more than 2,000 clones; only one count was recorded for approximately 70% of them. About 14% of the sample comes from the top ten.

CD3+ T cells were isolated magnetically, stimulated for around 1.5 hours with PMA and ionomycin, and then labeled using IL-17A and IFNgamma cytokine secretion assays. Synovial fluid effusions were aspirated from actively inflamed joints of psoriatic arthritis patients. Memory CD8+ T cells in synovial fluid were sorted patient by patient into Tc17 (IL-17A+) cells, bulk memory cells and Tc1 (IL-17A-IFNgamma+) cells in order to compare their TCR repertoires. The Classification of Psoriatic Arthritis Study Group (CASPAR) criteria were met by the psoriatic arthritis patients. Cells secreting cytokines were also stained with a viability dye and with anti-CD3, CD8, CD14 and CD4 antibodies, then sorted on a BD FACSAria. TCRbeta sequencing was performed on sorted synovial fluid CD8+ T cell subsets from a few patients with psoriatic arthritis. Synovial fluid mononuclear cells were isolated with Lymphoprep and cryopreserved in liquid nitrogen before use. Cryopreservation medium contained around 50% fetal calf serum and about 10% dimethyl sulfoxide.

Rearrangement joined TRBV6-5 to TRBJ1-5; the D segment could be TRBD1, given 5 matching bases. The sequencing input was IFN-gamma+ CD8+ T cells from synovial fluid. Read against the paper, the sample's cell subset or site label means: IL-17A-IFNgamma+ memory CD8+ (Tc1) cells. This TCR came from a human donor with psoriatic arthritis. The CDR3 loop reads CASSKGPYSNQPQHF. The DNA reads as follows: TGTGCCAGCAGTAAGGGACCCTATAGCAATCAGCCCCAGCATTTT.